This TCR beta chain is drawn from a study of blood T cell repertoires in COVID-19. On the study more broadly: From the United States, Italy and Spain came samples of acute and convalescent COVID-19. In each case, the material was cDNA or gDNA derived from T cells, B-cell-depleted T cells, or PBMCs.

Germline-derived CDR1 and CDR2 are PRHDT and FYEKMQ (reference sequence). V lost 6 bases to trimming and J lost 3 bases; unmatched junction nucleotides: 5. This CDR3 has 13 residues. Methods used by the authors: Estimation of nucleated cell counts relied on the amplification of reference gene primers. The data were produced by immunoSEQ multiplex PCR, yet TCRdb's version contains in-frame clones alone and is incomplete. V, J and clone size reflect that table, while D and trimming were determined from the DNA. There are 150,000 to 200,000 clones in the sample; approximately 83% occur only once, and over 7% lies in the top ten.

This chain uses TRBV13 with TRBJ2-7, with 7 bases matching TRBD1. The sample consisted of peripheral blood. This TCR derives from a man in his forties or fifties with active or convalescent COVID-19. The DNA of the CDR3 is TGTGCCAGCAGTCCCCGACAGGGCTACGAGCAGTACTTC. The encoded protein is CASSPRQGYEQYF.